A single sample is the source of the 3 T cell receptor beta chains below, sequenced in a study of regulatory T cells in long-lasting Graves disease. The sample's time point: persistent/refractory GD, antithyroid drugs over 5 years with positive TRAb. From PBMCs, RNA was extracted and then used to make the TCR library. The authors built TCR beta libraries using iRepertoire HTBI primers and Arm-PCR of CDR3 regions. TCRdb reprocessed the multiplex PCR reads via MiXCR and lists one record per CDR3 protein. The profile shows around 450,000 distinct CDR3 sequences, under 25% of them singletons. The source material was peripheral blood mononuclear cells (PBMCs), sampled when the disease was refractory, from a patient treated with antithyroid drugs. All receptors come from a female donor with Graves disease.

This clonotype has a handful of counts. V is TRBV3-1 and J is TRBJ2-5; TRBD1 matches 9 bases. CDR3 length equals 17 residues. Trimming cost V 0 bases and J 1 base; bases outside gene matches: 6. CDR1 is LGHDT and CDR2 is YNNKEL in the germline V gene (reference sequence). The CDR3 is CASSQEPPGQGQETQYF. CDR3 in DNA: TGTGCCAGCAGCCAAGAGCCGCCGGGACAGGGCCAAGAGACCCAGTACTTC.

This clonotype occurred a few times. The J gene is TRBJ1-1, the V gene TRBV5-1, with D perhaps matching TRBD1 (5 bases). Per the germline V gene, CDR1 is SGHRS and CDR2 is YFSETQ. The CDR3 consists of 13 residues. Trimming stripped 6 bases from V and 1 base from J, with 10 bases between. The CDR3 sequence: CASISQGNTEAFF. In DNA, the CDR3 is TGCGCCAGCATATCCCAGGGGAACACTGAAGCTTTCTTT. The full variable domain, its missing parts supplied by reference TRBV5-1 and TRBJ1-1, is KAGVTQTPRYLIKTRGQQVTLSCSPISGHRSVSWYQQTPGQGLQFLFEYFSETQRNKGNFPGRFSGRQFSNSRSEMNVSTLELGDSALYLCASISQGNTEAFFGQGTRLTVV.

The chain is built from TRBV30 and TRBJ2-7; a weak D match, TRBD1 (6 bases). CDR3 length: 13 amino acids. Germline values: CDR1 GTSNPN, CDR2 SVGIG (reference sequence). V was cut by 5 bases and J by 5 bases, with 16 bases left in between. CDR3 nucleotides: TGTGCCTGGGAAGCAGGGGTCGTCGACGAGCAGTACTTC. It yields the protein CAWEAGVVDEQYF.